The text below deals with one T cell receptor beta chain. The CDR3 totals 13 residues. Trimming removed 9 bases at V and 3 bases at J, with 11 bases between. Germline V gives CDR1 MDHEN, CDR2 SYDVKM. Only in-frame clones appear in the TCRdb table, and some are missing; sequencing was by immunoSEQ multiplex PCR. The data contain 55,000 to 75,000 clones, around 82% of them singletons. These data come from a study of blood T cell repertoires in COVID-19. The sequence came from a man older than 75 with COVID-19, enrolled during active disease. The rearrangement uses TRBV28 and TRBJ1-4; D is ambiguous. Sequenced input: peripheral blood. The CDR3 protein is CASREVANEKLFF. In nucleotides, the CDR3 is TGTGCCAGTCGGGAGGTAGCTAATGAAAAACTGTTTTTT.